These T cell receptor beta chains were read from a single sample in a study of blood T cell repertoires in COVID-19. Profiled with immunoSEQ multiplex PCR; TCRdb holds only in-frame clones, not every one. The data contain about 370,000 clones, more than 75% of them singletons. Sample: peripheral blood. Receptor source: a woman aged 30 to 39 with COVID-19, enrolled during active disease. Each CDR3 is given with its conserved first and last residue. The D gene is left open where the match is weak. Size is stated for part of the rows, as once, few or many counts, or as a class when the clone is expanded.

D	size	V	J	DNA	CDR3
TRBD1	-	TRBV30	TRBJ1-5	TGTGCCTGGAGTATGACAGGGGGGGCCCCTGACCAGCCCCAGCATTTT	CAWSMTGGAPDQPQHF
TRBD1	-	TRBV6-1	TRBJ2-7	TGTGCCAGCAGTGAGTGGGGACAGGGATCGTACGAGCAGTACTTC	CASSEWGQGSYEQYF
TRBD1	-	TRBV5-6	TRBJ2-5	TGTGCCAGCAGCGCCGCGACAGGGCCTAACCTCCAAGAGACCCAGTACTTC	CASSAATGPNLQETQYF
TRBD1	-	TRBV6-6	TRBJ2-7	TGTGCCAGCAAGCGTGGGGGACAGGCGTACGAGCAGTACTTC	CASKRGGQAYEQYF
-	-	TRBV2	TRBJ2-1	TGTGCCAGCAGTGACCGGGGGTGGGACAATGAGCAGTTCTTC	CASSDRGWDNEQFF
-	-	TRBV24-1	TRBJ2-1	TGTGCCACCAGTGGGTCCGGGTGGTCCTACAATGAGCAGTTCTTC	CATSGSGWSYNEQFF
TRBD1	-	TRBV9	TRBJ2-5	TGTGCCAGCAGCGTAGAAACAGGGGGTATGGAGACCCAGTACTTC	CASSVETGGMETQYF
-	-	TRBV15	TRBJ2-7	TGTGCCACCAGCCAACAGGCGGGGGAGCAGTACTTC	CATSQQAGEQYF
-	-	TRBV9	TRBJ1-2	TGTGCCAGCAGCGTAGACGGAGTCTATGGCTACACCTTC	CASSVDGVYGYTF
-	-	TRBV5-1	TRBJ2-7	TGCGCCAGCAGCTTGGTCGGCTACGAGCAGTACTTC	CASSLVGYEQYF
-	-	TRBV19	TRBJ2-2	TGTGCCAGTAGTATAGTAGGCACAGGGTGGCGCGCCGGGGAGCTGTTTTTT	CASSIVGTGWRAGELFF
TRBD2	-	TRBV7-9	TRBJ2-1	TGTGCCAGCAGCCCCGGACTAGCGGGAGGTTACTACAATGAGCAGTTCTTC	CASSPGLAGGYYNEQFF
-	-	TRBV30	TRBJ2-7	TGTGCCTGGAGTGTACCGGGGCCTTTAGCGGAAACCTTCTACGAGCAGTACTTC	CAWSVPGPLAETFYEQYF
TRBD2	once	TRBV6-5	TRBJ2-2	TGTGCCAGCAACCCGGTACGGGGGGGAAGGGAGCTGTTTTTT	CASNPVRGGRELFF
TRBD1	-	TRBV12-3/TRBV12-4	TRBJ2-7	TGTGCCAGCAGTTTCCAGGGGGCCGAGTACTTC	CASSFQGAEYF
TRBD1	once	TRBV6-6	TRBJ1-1	TGTGCCAGCAGTTCCACAGGGGGACTAATGAACACTGAAGCTTTCTTT	CASSSTGGLMNTEAFF
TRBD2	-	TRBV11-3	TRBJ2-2	TGTGCCAGCATCGATCCTAGCGGGAGTCCCGGGGAGCTGTTTTTT	CASIDPSGSPGELFF
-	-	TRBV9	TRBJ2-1	TGTGCCAGCAGCGTAGGGTTAGCGAAAGACAATGAGCAGTTCTTC	CASSVGLAKDNEQFF
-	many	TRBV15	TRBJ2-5	TGTGCCACCAGCAGAGATCCAGGGTCGGGCGAGACCCAGTACTTC	CATSRDPGSGETQYF
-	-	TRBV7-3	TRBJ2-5	TGTGCCAGCAGTCGGTCTACCCAAGAGACCCAGTACTTC	CASSRSTQETQYF
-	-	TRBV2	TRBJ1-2	TGTGCCAGCAGTGGTACTGATGGCTACACCTTC	CASSGTDGYTF
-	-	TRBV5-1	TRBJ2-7	TGCGCCAGCAGGTTTGCTGGTGGGGCAGCTTACGAGCAGTACTTC	CASRFAGGAAYEQYF
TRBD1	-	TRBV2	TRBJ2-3	TGTGCCAGCAAATCCGACCCCGGGACAGGGGAAAATACGCAGTATTTT	CASKSDPGTGENTQYF
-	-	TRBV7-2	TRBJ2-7	TGTGCCAGCAGCTTAGCTCAGTTGGACGAGCAGTACTTC	CASSLAQLDEQYF
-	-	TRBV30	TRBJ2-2	TGTGCCTGGAGTGTCGGACTCACCGGGGAGCTGTTTTTT	CAWSVGLTGELFF
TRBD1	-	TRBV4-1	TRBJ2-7	TGCGCCAGCAGCTCGGGACAGGGGATTGGGTACGAGCAGTACTTC	CASSSGQGIGYEQYF
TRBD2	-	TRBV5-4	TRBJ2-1	TGTGCCAGCAACCAAGGACTAGGGTTTGATGAGCAGTTCTTC	CASNQGLGFDEQFF
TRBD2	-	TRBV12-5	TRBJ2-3	TGTGCTAGTGGTTTGGTACAGGTTGCGGGAGAGAGGGGCACAGATACGCAGTATTTT	CASGLVQVAGERGTDTQYF
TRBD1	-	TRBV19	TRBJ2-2	TGTGCCAGTAGTATACCAGGGACAGGGGCGAACACCGGGGAGCTGTTTTTT	CASSIPGTGANTGELFF
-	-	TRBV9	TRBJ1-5	TGTGCCAGCAGCGTCGACACCGGGAGTCAGCCCCAGCATTTT	CASSVDTGSQPQHF
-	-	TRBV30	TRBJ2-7	TGTGCCTGGAGTCCGGGTTTCGAGCAGTACTTC	CAWSPGFEQYF
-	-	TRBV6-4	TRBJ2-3	TGTGCCAGCAGTGACGGACTTTCAGATACGCAGTATTTT	CASSDGLSDTQYF
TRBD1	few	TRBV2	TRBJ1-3	TGTGCCAGCAGTGGGGACAGGGGAGGAAACACCATATATTTT	CASSGDRGGNTIYF
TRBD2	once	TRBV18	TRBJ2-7	TGTGCCAGCTCACCCCGGACTAGCGCCACCTACGAGCAGTACTTC	CASSPRTSATYEQYF
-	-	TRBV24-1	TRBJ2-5	TGTGCCACCAGTGATTCCCGGGGGACGGAGACCCAGTACTTC	CATSDSRGTETQYF
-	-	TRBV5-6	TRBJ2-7	TGTGCCAGCAGCTTGGCTACAGGTCGAATTGACGAGCAGTACTTC	CASSLATGRIDEQYF
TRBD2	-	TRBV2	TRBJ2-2	TGTGCCAGCACCACCGGATTAGCGGGAGAGGGGGAGCTGTTTTTT	CASTTGLAGEGELFF
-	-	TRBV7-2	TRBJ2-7	TGTGCCAGCAGCACTGGACAGAGCAGTATCGAGCAGTACTTC	CASSTGQSSIEQYF
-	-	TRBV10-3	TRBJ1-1	TGTGCCATCAGTGAAAGAGGCACTGAAGCTTTCTTT	CAISERGTEAFF
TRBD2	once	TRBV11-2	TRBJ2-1	TGTGCCAGCAGCATCGGACTAGCGGGCTCCTACAATGAGCAGTTCTTC	CASSIGLAGSYNEQFF
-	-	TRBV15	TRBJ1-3	TGTGCCACCAGCAATTCGCCGTTCACAGCCCACCCGGGGAACACCATATATTTT	CATSNSPFTAHPGNTIYF
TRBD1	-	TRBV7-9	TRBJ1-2	TGTGCCAGCAGCTTAATACAGGGGGTTGACTATGGCTACACCTTC	CASSLIQGVDYGYTF
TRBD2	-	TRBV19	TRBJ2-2	TGTGCCAGTAGCCGATGGGCGGGAGGGACCGGGGAGCTGTTTTTT	CASSRWAGGTGELFF
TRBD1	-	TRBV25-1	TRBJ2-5	TGTGCCAGCAGTGAATCGGGGACAGGGGGGACCCAGTACTTC	CASSESGTGGTQYF
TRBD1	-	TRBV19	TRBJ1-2	TGTGCCAGTAGTAGGGACAGGGAAAGGTATGGCTACACCTTC	CASSRDRERYGYTF
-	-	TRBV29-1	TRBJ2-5	TGCAGCGTTCAACCGGGAGAAGGAGAGACCCAGTACTTC	CSVQPGEGETQYF
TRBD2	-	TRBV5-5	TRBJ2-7	TGTGCCAGCAGTTCAGCGGGAGCGTTCTCCTACGAGCAGTACTTC	CASSSAGAFSYEQYF
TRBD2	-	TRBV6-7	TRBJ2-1	TGTGCCAGCAGTTTCCCCCGGACTAGCGGAGACAATGAGCAGTTCTTC	CASSFPRTSGDNEQFF
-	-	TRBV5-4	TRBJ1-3	TGTGCCAGCAGCTTGGCCGGGGAAGCCTCTGGAAACACCATATATTTT	CASSLAGEASGNTIYF
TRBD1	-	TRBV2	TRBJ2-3	TGTGCCAGCAACCTTCCTTGGGACAGGGCCCACACAGATACGCAGTATTTT	CASNLPWDRAHTDTQYF
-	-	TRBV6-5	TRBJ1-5	TGTGCCAGCAGTTACGGGGGGAGGGATCAGCCCCAGCATTTT	CASSYGGRDQPQHF
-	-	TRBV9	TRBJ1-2	TGTGCCAGCAGCGTAGTAGGGACTGACTATGGCTACACCTTC	CASSVVGTDYGYTF
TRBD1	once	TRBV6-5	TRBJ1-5	TGTGCCAGCGCCGGGACAGGGGGTCAGCCCCAGCATTTT	CASAGTGGQPQHF
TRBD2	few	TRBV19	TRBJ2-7	TGTGCCAGTAGTATCAAAACCGGGACTAGCGGAGAGACCTACGAGCAGTACTTC	CASSIKTGTSGETYEQYF
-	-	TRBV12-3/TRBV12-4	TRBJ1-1	TGTGCCAGCCTTCTGGGGGGGACTGAAGCTTTCTTT	CASLLGGTEAFF
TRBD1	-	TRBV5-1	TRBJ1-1	TGCGCCAGCAGCTCCATAGGACAGGGAAGGACTGAAGCTTTCTTT	CASSSIGQGRTEAFF
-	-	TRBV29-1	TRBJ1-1	TGCAGCGTGTTACAGGGAACCCTACGAGCTTTCTTT	CSVLQGTLRAFF
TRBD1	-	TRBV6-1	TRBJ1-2	TGTGCCAGCAGTGAAACGACAGGGGTAAACTATGGCTACACCTTC	CASSETTGVNYGYTF
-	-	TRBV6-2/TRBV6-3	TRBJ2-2	TGTGCCAGCAGTTCAACGAACACCGGGGAGCTGTTTTTT	CASSSTNTGELFF
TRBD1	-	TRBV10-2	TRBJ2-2	TGCGCCAGCAGGGACAGGGGGAACACCGGGGAGCTGTTTTTT	CASRDRGNTGELFF